This TCR beta chain was identified in a study of Ad26.COV2.S vaccination and SARS-CoV-2 variants (dated by TCRdb to about 2021). With respect to the entire study: TCRbeta repertoire sequencing served as the tool for gauging how specific and how broad the SARS-CoV-2-reactive T cell receptors were following Ad26.COV2.S vaccination. The TCR-sequenced set comprised approximately 32 samples: some 20 Ad26.COV2.S vaccine recipients, 5 placebo recipients and 8 SARS-CoV-2 convalescent individuals.

Study-level results and caveats: Vaccine and placebo recipients had similar non-spike TCR breadth, a finding consistent with the vaccine containing only spike. Higher spike-specific TCR breadth was observed in Ad26.COV2.S recipients than in placebo recipients (P = 0.0014). The authors noted that total T cell responses may have been underestimated by the TCR breadth and depth analyses. Substantial breadth of spike-specific CD8+ and CD4+ T cell responses was reported after vaccination.

Trimmed from V: 4 bases; trimmed from J: 7 bases; junction bases lacking a gene match: 6. The CDR3, cysteine through phenylalanine, is 13 amino acids long. The CDR3 DNA has 39 bases and is translated from base 1. Turning to this clone: Its antigen has not been determined. Qualities for individual bases were not recorded, and no much larger clone is one base off.

The immunoSEQ Assay was the method used to sequence TCRbeta CDR3 regions. After extraction, genomic DNA underwent amplification by bias-controlled multiplex PCR, followed by high-throughput sequencing. The study's processing was this. To quantify the absolute abundance of every unique TCRbeta CDR3 region, sequences were collapsed and filtered. T cell fraction was estimated by normalization of TCRbeta template counts to usable DNA, with usable DNA being measured through amplification of reference genes present in all nucleated cells. Repertoire TCRs were annotated as SARS-CoV-2-specific when V gene, CDR3 amino acid sequence and J gene were exactly matched to a known reactive TCR set. MIRA supplied the reference SARS-CoV-2 TCR set, which was filtered for enrichment in COVID-19-positive ImmuneCODE repertoires so that public or cross-reactive TCRs were removed. Drawing on the MIRA antigens, annotated TCRs were analysed further at the level of specific ORF or position within ORF. Depth was the summed frequency of annotated unique rearrangements, while breadth was defined as annotated unique rearrangements over total unique productive rearrangements. Group comparisons of TCR breadth used two-sided Wilcoxon rank-sum tests. TCRdb stores this immuneACCESS table with in-frame sequences only. Part of the clones is absent; in the studies checked, under half of the shortfall reflects unresolved V genes, and no reason is known for the rest. The D gene and trimming were derived from the DNA, and the V and J assignments and clone size from that table. The sample includes about 350,000 clones, with 90% to 95% observed a single time. In total, the top ten clones hold around 4.2% of the sample.

The sample's time point, from its label and the paper: individuals recovered from natural SARS-CoV-2 infection. The source of this sequence is a human donor who had recovered from COVID-19. Material: peripheral blood, obtained after recovery from COVID-19. This chain joins TRBV12-3 or TRBV12-4 to TRBJ1-2, and 7 junction bases match TRBD1. The CDR3 loop reads CASSSRQGGGYTF. The DNA sequence follows: TGTGCCAGCAGTTCACGACAGGGAGGTGGCTACACCTTC.